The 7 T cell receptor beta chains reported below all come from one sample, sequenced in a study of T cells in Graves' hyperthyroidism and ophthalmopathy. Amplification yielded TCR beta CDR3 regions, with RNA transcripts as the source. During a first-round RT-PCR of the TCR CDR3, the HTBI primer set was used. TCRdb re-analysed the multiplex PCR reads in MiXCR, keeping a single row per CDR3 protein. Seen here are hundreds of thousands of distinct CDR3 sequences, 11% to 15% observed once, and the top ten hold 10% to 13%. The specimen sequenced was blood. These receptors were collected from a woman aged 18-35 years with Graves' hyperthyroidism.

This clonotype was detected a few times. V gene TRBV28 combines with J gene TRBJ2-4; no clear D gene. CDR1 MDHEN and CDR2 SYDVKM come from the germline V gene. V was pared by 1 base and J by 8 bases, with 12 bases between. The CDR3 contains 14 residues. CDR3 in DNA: TGTGCCAGCAGTTTATTCAACCCAAAGGACATTCAGTACTTC. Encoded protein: CASSLFNPKDIQYF.

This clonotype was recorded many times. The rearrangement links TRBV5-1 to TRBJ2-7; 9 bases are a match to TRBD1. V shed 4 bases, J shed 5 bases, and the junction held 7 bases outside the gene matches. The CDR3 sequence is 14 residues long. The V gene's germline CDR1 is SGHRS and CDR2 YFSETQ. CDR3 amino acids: CASSTGTGSDEQYF. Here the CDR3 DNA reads TGCGCCAGCAGCACCGGGACAGGGTCCGACGAGCAGTACTTC.

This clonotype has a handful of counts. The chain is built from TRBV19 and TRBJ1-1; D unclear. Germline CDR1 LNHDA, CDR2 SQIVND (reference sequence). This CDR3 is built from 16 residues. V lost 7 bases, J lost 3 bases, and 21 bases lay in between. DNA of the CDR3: TGTGCCAGTACCAAATCTAGGGTCGCCGGGCACACTGAAGCTTTCTTT. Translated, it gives CASTKSRVAGHTEAFF.

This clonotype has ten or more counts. This CDR3 reads CASSKGHPSYNEQFF. The CDR3 region has the DNA TGCGCCAGCAGCAAAGGACACCCTTCCTACAATGAGCAGTTCTTC. The chain couples TRBV5-1 to TRBJ2-1; tentative D call: TRBD1 (5 bases). The CDR3 consists of 15 residues. CDR1 is SGHRS and CDR2 is YFSETQ in the germline V gene. Trimming shortened V by 4 bases and J by 1 base, and 12 bases separated the two germline ends. The complete variable domain, with remaining parts taken from reference TRBV5-1 and TRBJ2-1, reads KAGVTQTPRYLIKTRGQQVTLSCSPISGHRSVSWYQQTPGQGLQFLFEYFSETQRNKGNFPGRFSGRQFSNSRSEMNVSTLELGDSALYLCASSKGHPSYNEQFFGPGTRLTVL.

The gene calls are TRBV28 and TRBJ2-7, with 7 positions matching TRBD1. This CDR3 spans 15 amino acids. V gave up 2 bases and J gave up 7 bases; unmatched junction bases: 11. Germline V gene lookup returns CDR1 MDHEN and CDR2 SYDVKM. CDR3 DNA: TGTGCCAGCAGTTTAAGGGGGCGCGGGCTGCAAGAGCAGTACTTC. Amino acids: CASSLRGRGLQEQYF.

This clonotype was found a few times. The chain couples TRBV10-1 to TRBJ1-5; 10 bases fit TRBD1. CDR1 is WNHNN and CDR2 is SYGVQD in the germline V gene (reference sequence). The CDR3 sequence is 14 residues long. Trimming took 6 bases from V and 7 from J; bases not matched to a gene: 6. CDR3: CASSHDRGPQPQHF. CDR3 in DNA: TGCGCCAGCAGCCATGACAGGGGGCCCCAGCCCCAGCATTTT.

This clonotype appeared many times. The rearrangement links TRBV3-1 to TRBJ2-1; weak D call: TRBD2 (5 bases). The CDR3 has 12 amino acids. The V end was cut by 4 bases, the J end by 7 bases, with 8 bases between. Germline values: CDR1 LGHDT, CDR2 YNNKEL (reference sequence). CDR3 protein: CASSPWTNEQFF. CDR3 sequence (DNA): TGTGCCAGCAGCCCGTGGACTAATGAGCAGTTCTTC.